One and the same sample provided the 3 T cell receptor beta chains below, sequenced in a study of human T cells and chemical hapten exposure. One entry per CDR3 protein, called by TCRdb with MiXCR from the RACE reads. The table records about 160,000 distinct CDR3 sequences, around a quarter of them present only once. This sample's time point: patch test 3, about 24 weeks after DPC sensitization. Treatment defined: therapeutic diphenylcyclopropenone sensitization with weekly scalp DPC. Sequenced material: whole blood, taken in connection with sensitization to the hapten diphenylcyclopropenone (DPC). These receptors originate from a woman younger than 35 with alopecia areata. Some clones in this sample may be carry-over from other donors' samples.

This clonotype was seen more than once but under ten times. The rearrangement joins TRBV7-2 to TRBJ2-3; D uncertain. Germline CDR1 is SGHTA and CDR2 is FQGNSA. Trimming cost V 5 bases and J 5 bases, with 17 bases left between them. The CDR3 covers 15 residues. The CDR3 DNA reads as TGTGCCAGCAGCACCGGCGGCGGAGCCGTAGATACGCAGTATTTT. Protein product: CASSTGGGAVDTQYF.

This clonotype was seen a few times. The CDR3 here is CASSPLAGRNYNEQFF. The CDR3, as DNA: TGTGCCAGCAGTCCCCTAGCGGGAAGAAACTACAATGAGCAGTTCTTC. The chain couples TRBV27 to TRBJ2-1; TRBD2 aligns across 9 bases. With V trimmed by 5 bases and J by 3 bases, 8 bases remained unmatched. The CDR3 totals 16 residues. CDR1 and CDR2 (germline): MNHEY, SMNVEV (reference sequence).

The chain joins TRBV10-2 to TRBJ1-3; D is possibly TRBD1 (5 bases). Looked up from germline, CDR1 is WSHSY and CDR2 is SAAADI. The CDR3 runs to 16 residues. Trimming took off 3 bases at V and 0 bases at J, with 12 bases between the two ends. CDR3 nucleotides: TGCGCCAGCAGTGAATCCAGGGCCAGCTCTGGAAACACCATATATTTT. Amino acids: CASSESRASSGNTIYF.